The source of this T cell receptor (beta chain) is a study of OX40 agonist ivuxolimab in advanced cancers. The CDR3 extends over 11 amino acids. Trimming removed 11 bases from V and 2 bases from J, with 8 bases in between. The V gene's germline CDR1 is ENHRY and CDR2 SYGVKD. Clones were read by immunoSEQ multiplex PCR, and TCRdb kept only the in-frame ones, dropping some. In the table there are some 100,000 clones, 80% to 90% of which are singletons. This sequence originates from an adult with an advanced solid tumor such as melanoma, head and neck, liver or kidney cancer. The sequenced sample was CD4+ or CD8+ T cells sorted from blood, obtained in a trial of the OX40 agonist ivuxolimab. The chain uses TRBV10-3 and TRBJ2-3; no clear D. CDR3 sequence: CAVETTDTQYF. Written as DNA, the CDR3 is TGTGCCGTCGAGACCACAGATACGCAGTATTTT.